These T cell receptor beta chains were read from a single sample in a study of cytomegalovirus exposure and HLA in healthy donors. Method: immunoSEQ multiplex PCR; TCRdb's copy keeps in-frame clones and lacks some. Of fewer than 200,000 clones detected, roughly 80% appear once; the ten largest clones hold about 1.7%. Sequencing was done on a sample of PBMCs. The receptors come from a woman between 18 and 29 years old in good health and CMV-seronegative. CDR3s include the opening cysteine and the closing phenylalanine or tryptophan. A D gene is named only where the DNA matches it firmly. Where a row states a size, it is once, few, many or the class of an expanded clone; other rows omit it.

cdr3_length: 17; d_call: .; j_call: TRBJ2-7; clone_size: .; v_call: TRBV28; cdr3_aa: CASSSLIVGRGNYEQYF; cdr3_nt: TGTGCCAGCAGTTCGCTTATAGTTGGCAGGGGCAACTACGAGCAGTACTTC
cdr3_length: 15; d_call: TRBD1; j_call: TRBJ2-7; clone_size: .; v_call: TRBV11-2; cdr3_aa: CASSLGTGDFYEQYF; cdr3_nt: TGTGCCAGCAGCTTAGGGACAGGGGATTTCTACGAGCAGTACTTC
cdr3_length: 15; d_call: TRBD2; j_call: TRBJ2-7; clone_size: .; v_call: TRBV28; cdr3_aa: CASSLFTAGGYEQYF; cdr3_nt: TGTGCCAGCAGTTTGTTTACAGCGGGAGGGTACGAGCAGTACTTC
cdr3_length: 16; d_call: .; j_call: TRBJ1-3; clone_size: few; v_call: TRBV5-6; cdr3_aa: CASSDPGEGTGNTIYF; cdr3_nt: TGTGCCAGCAGTGATCCGGGGGAGGGCACTGGAAACACCATATATTTT
cdr3_length: 13; d_call: TRBD1; j_call: TRBJ2-5; clone_size: few; v_call: TRBV27; cdr3_aa: CASSRQGKETQYF; cdr3_nt: TGTGCCAGCAGCCGACAGGGGAAAGAGACCCAGTACTTC
cdr3_length: 16; d_call: .; j_call: TRBJ1-6; clone_size: .; v_call: TRBV6-5; cdr3_aa: CASSYDNWQANSPLHF; cdr3_nt: TGTGCCAGCAGTTACGATAATTGGCAGGCTAATTCACCCCTCCACTTT
cdr3_length: 16; d_call: TRBD1; j_call: TRBJ1-5; clone_size: .; v_call: TRBV15; cdr3_aa: CATSRDGTGGHQPQHF; cdr3_nt: TGTGCCACCAGCAGAGACGGGACAGGGGGACATCAGCCCCAGCATTTT
cdr3_length: 16; d_call: TRBD2; j_call: TRBJ2-1; clone_size: .; v_call: TRBV4-3; cdr3_aa: CASSPSASGTSNEQFF; cdr3_nt: TGCGCCAGCAGCCCATCCGCGAGCGGGACGTCCAATGAGCAGTTCTTC
cdr3_length: 14; d_call: .; j_call: TRBJ1-4; clone_size: .; v_call: TRBV6-1; cdr3_aa: CASSGPLGDEKLFF; cdr3_nt: TGTGCCAGCAGTGGGCCGCTCGGGGATGAAAAACTGTTTTTT
cdr3_length: 13; d_call: .; j_call: TRBJ2-6; clone_size: .; v_call: TRBV7-9; cdr3_aa: CASSPSGANVLTF; cdr3_nt: TGTGCCAGCAGCCCGTCTGGGGCCAACGTCCTGACTTTC
cdr3_length: 15; d_call: TRBD1; j_call: TRBJ1-5; clone_size: .; v_call: TRBV10-3; cdr3_aa: CAISAGTGSVQPQHF; cdr3_nt: TGTGCCATCAGTGCCGGGACAGGGTCGGTTCAGCCCCAGCATTTT
cdr3_length: 16; d_call: .; j_call: TRBJ2-3; clone_size: .; v_call: TRBV4-1; cdr3_aa: CASSQRWGGNTDTQYF; cdr3_nt: TGCGCCAGCAGCCAAAGATGGGGGGGCAACACAGATACGCAGTATTTT
cdr3_length: 14; d_call: TRBD1; j_call: TRBJ2-5; clone_size: .; v_call: TRBV13; cdr3_aa: CASSDRSGGETQYF; cdr3_nt: TGTGCCAGCAGCGACAGGTCAGGGGGAGAGACCCAGTACTTC
cdr3_length: 11; d_call: .; j_call: TRBJ1-1; clone_size: .; v_call: TRBV20-1; cdr3_aa: CSARQNTEAFF; cdr3_nt: TGCAGTGCTAGACAGAACACTGAAGCTTTCTTT
cdr3_length: 13; d_call: .; j_call: TRBJ1-2; clone_size: .; v_call: TRBV6-5; cdr3_aa: CASSSEAYYGYTF; cdr3_nt: TGTGCCAGCAGCTCGGAGGCCTACTATGGCTACACCTTC
cdr3_length: 15; d_call: .; j_call: TRBJ1-1; clone_size: .; v_call: TRBV6-1; cdr3_aa: CASRHVAPRNTEAFF; cdr3_nt: TGTGCCAGCCGACACGTCGCGCCGAGGAACACTGAAGCTTTCTTT
cdr3_length: 15; d_call: TRBD1; j_call: TRBJ2-5; clone_size: .; v_call: TRBV2; cdr3_aa: CASSDRTGAGETQYF; cdr3_nt: TGTGCCAGCAGTGATAGGACAGGGGCCGGAGAGACCCAGTACTTC
cdr3_length: 15; d_call: .; j_call: TRBJ1-2; clone_size: .; v_call: TRBV18; cdr3_aa: CASSPRREFYYGYTF; cdr3_nt: TGTGCCAGCTCACCACGAAGGGAGTTTTACTATGGCTACACCTTC
cdr3_length: 12; d_call: .; j_call: TRBJ1-2; clone_size: once; v_call: TRBV18; cdr3_aa: CASSPSGFGYTF; cdr3_nt: TGTGCCAGCTCACCCTCGGGTTTCGGCTACACCTTC
cdr3_length: 14; d_call: .; j_call: TRBJ2-1; clone_size: few; v_call: TRBV5-1; cdr3_aa: CASSLGASYNEQFF; cdr3_nt: TGCGCCAGCAGCTTGGGGGCCAGCTACAATGAGCAGTTCTTC
cdr3_length: 15; d_call: .; j_call: TRBJ2-7; clone_size: .; v_call: TRBV5-4; cdr3_aa: CASPEHGTDSHEQYF; cdr3_nt: TGTGCCAGCCCTGAGCACGGGACTGATTCCCACGAGCAGTACTTC
cdr3_length: 15; d_call: TRBD2; j_call: TRBJ2-7; clone_size: .; v_call: TRBV7-2; cdr3_aa: CASSQTSGHSYEQYF; cdr3_nt: TGTGCCAGCAGCCAGACTAGCGGACACTCCTACGAGCAGTACTTC
cdr3_length: 12; d_call: .; j_call: TRBJ2-1; clone_size: .; v_call: TRBV25-1; cdr3_aa: CASSLYPHEQFF; cdr3_nt: TGTGCCAGCAGTCTCTATCCCCATGAGCAGTTCTTC
cdr3_length: 14; d_call: .; j_call: TRBJ1-2; clone_size: once; v_call: TRBV4-3; cdr3_aa: CASSLRVFGDGYTF; cdr3_nt: TGCGCCAGCAGCCTTCGGGTATTCGGGGATGGCTACACCTTC
cdr3_length: 18; d_call: TRBD2; j_call: TRBJ2-5; clone_size: .; v_call: TRBV5-1; cdr3_aa: CASSNPGTSGRAKEAQYF; cdr3_nt: TGCGCCAGCAGCAACCCCGGGACTAGCGGGAGGGCAAAAGAGGCCCAGTACTTC
cdr3_length: 15; d_call: TRBD1; j_call: TRBJ2-3; clone_size: .; v_call: TRBV15; cdr3_aa: CATPGTAPSTDTQYF; cdr3_nt: TGTGCCACCCCCGGGACAGCTCCTAGCACAGATACGCAGTATTTT
cdr3_length: 12; d_call: TRBD1; j_call: TRBJ1-5; clone_size: once; v_call: TRBV7-8; cdr3_aa: CASSLERGRRDF; cdr3_nt: TGTGCCAGCAGCTTAGAAAGGGGGCGGAGGGATTTT
cdr3_length: 11; d_call: TRBD1; j_call: TRBJ2-4; clone_size: .; v_call: TRBV18; cdr3_aa: CASRQGNIQYF; cdr3_nt: TGTGCCAGTAGACAGGGCAACATTCAGTACTTC
cdr3_length: 11; d_call: .; j_call: TRBJ1-1; clone_size: .; v_call: TRBV29-1; cdr3_aa: CSVLPNTEAFF; cdr3_nt: TGCAGCGTTCTACCGAACACTGAAGCTTTCTTT